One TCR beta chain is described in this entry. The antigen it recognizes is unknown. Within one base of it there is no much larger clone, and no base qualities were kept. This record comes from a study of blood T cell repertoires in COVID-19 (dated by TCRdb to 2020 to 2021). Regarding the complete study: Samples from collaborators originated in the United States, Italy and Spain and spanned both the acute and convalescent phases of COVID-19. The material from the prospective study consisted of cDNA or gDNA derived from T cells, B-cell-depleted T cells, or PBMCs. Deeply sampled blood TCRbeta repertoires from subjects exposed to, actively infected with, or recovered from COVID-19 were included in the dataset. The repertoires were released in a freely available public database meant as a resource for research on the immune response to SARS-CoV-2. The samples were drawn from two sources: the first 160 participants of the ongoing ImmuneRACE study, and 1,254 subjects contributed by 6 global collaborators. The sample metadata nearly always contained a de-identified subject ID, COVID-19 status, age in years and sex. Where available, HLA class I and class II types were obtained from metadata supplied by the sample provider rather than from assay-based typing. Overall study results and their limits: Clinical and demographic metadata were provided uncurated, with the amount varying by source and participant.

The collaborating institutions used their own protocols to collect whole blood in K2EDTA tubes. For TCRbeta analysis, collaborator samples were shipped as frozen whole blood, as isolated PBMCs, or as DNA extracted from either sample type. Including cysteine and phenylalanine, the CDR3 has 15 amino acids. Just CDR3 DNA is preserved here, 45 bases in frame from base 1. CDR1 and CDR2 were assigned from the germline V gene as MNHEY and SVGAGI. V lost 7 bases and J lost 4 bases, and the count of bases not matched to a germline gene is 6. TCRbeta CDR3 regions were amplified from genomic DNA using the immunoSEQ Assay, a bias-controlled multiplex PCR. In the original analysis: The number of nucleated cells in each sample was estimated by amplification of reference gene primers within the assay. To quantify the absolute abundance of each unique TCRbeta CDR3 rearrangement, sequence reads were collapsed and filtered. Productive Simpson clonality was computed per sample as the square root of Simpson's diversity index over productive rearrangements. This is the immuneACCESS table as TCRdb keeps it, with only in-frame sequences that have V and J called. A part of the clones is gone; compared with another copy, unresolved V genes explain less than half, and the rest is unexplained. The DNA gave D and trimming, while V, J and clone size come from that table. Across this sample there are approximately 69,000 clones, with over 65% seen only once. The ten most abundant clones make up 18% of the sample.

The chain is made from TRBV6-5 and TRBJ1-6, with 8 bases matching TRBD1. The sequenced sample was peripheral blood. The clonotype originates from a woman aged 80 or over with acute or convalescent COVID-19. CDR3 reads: CASTPGTGYNSPLHF. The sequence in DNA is TGTGCCAGCACCCCCGGGACAGGTTATAATTCACCCCTCCACTTT.